Detailed here is one T cell receptor beta chain. Its antigen is currently unknown. This sample stems from a study of T cell responses to AZD1222 COVID-19 vaccine. Broader study findings: Dominant at 160-218 and 743-854, vaccine-associated CD4 TCRs also spanned spike. Unmutated regions of variants are reportedly targeted by nearly half of spike-specific TCRs.

Generated by immunoSEQ multiplex PCR, the TCRdb table keeps only in-frame clones and is missing some. The repertoire consists of about 110,000 clones, with about 87% occurring once and the leading ten covering roughly 1.5%. J lost 0 bases, V lost 7 bases, and 6 bases had no gene match. The CDR3 has 15 amino acids. Germline CDR1 reads LGHNA; CDR2 reads YNFKEQ. The TCR comes from an adult in good health. The V call is TRBV4-2, the J call TRBJ2-3; TRBD2 matches at 8 bases. The sequencing used peripheral blood, collected on day 0 of AZD1222 vaccination. The CDR3 DNA reads TGTGCCAGCAACCCGGGAGGGACTAGCACAGATACGCAGTATTTT. This translates into CASNPGGTSTDTQYF.